This T cell receptor (beta chain) appears in the sequencing data of a study of response to subunit inactivated influenza vaccine. Study-level findings and limits: It was suggested by the authors that few new T cells are recruited by each seasonal influenza vaccination.

In TCRdb, the RT-PCR reads were re-called with MiXCR into one record per CDR3 protein. The data show hundreds of thousands of distinct CDR3 sequences, approximately 12% seen once. The ends lost 8 bases at V and 5 bases at J; junction bases unmatched: 7. Per the germline V gene, CDR1 is MNHNS and CDR2 is SASEGT. The CDR3 runs 14 residues. This clonotype occurred a few times. What it recognizes is unknown. This sequence joins TRBV6-1 and TRBJ1-4; 8 bases agree with TRBD1. The starting material was PBMCs from blood, obtained on the day of vaccination. The source is a man in his forties or fifties who received an inactivated influenza vaccine. In nucleotides, the CDR3 is TGTGCCAGCCGAGACAGGGGAAGGAATGAAAAACTGTTTTTT. Translation: CASRDRGRNEKLFF.